This TCR beta chain was obtained from a study of OX40 agonist ivuxolimab in advanced cancers. The CDR3 has 14 residues. The V gene lost 3 bases and the J gene lost 3 bases, with 9 bases spanning the gap. Germline V gene lookup returns CDR1 MDHEN and CDR2 SYDVKM. Data came from immunoSEQ multiplex PCR; TCRdb stores just in-frame clones and leaves some out. The repertoire holds about 44,000 clones, with 85% to 95% as singletons. Sequenced here: CD4+ or CD8+ T cells sorted from blood, sampled in a trial of the OX40 agonist ivuxolimab. The chain joins TRBV28 to TRBJ2-1; D remains ambiguous. The origin of this receptor is an adult with an advanced solid tumor such as melanoma, head and neck, liver or kidney cancer. The CDR3 is CASSFAPDYNEQFF. In nucleotides, the CDR3 is TGTGCCAGCAGTTTCGCTCCGGACTACAATGAGCAGTTCTTC.